One and the same sample provided the 9 T cell receptor beta chains below, sequenced in a study of Ad26.COV2.S vaccination and SARS-CoV-2 variants. The assay was immunoSEQ multiplex PCR, and TCRdb's table has in-frame clones only and misses some. The sample includes about 280,000 clones, over 75% of them seen just once. Regarding treatment: approximately 18 received Ad26.COV2.S at low or high dose, single or two shots; several received placebo; per-sample allocation not given. Samples analyzed were those drawn on day 63 after the first vaccine or placebo injection. The sequenced sample was peripheral blood, obtained in a trial of Ad26.COV2.S vaccine versus placebo. The receptor source for this set is a person aged 18-65 years who received the Ad26.COV2.S COVID-19 vaccine or a placebo.

The chain combines TRBV5-1 with TRBJ1-1; tentative D call: TRBD1 (5 bases). CDR3 length: 13 residues. Germline V CDR1 and CDR2: SGHRS, YFSETQ. The V end lost 7 bases, the J end lost 3 bases, and 13 bases lay between the germline ends. The CDR3, as DNA: TGCGCCAGCGGACACGGCAGGGACACTGAAGCTTTCTTT. This encodes CASGHGRDTEAFF.

The chain employs TRBV7-9 and TRBJ1-1; 9 bases align to TRBD1. The CDR3 has 14 amino acids. The germline V gene encodes CDR1 SEHNR and CDR2 FQNEAQ (reference sequence). V dropped 5 bases and J dropped 4; count of bases not matched to a gene: 5. The CDR3 DNA sequence: TGTGCCAGCAGCGGGACAGGGCGTGCCACTGAAGCTTTCTTT. This codes for CASSGTGRATEAFF. The complete variable domain, with remaining parts taken from reference TRBV7-9 and TRBJ1-1, reads DTGVSQNPRHKITKRGQNVTFRCDPISEHNRLYWYRQTLGQGPEFLTYFQNEAQLEKSRLLSDRFSAERPKGSFSTLEIQRTEQGDSAMYLCASSGTGRATEAFFGQGTRLTVV.

The chain uses TRBV7-9 and TRBJ1-1, with D perhaps matching TRBD1 (5 bases). This CDR3 contains 11 residues. Trimming left V 2 bases short and J 8 bases short, with 6 bases between. Per the germline V gene, CDR1 is SEHNR and CDR2 is FQNEAQ (reference sequence). The CDR3 region is CASSLWGEAFF. For the CDR3, the DNA is TGTGCCAGCAGCTTATGGGGGGAAGCTTTCTTT.

The chain links TRBV6-5 to TRBJ1-1; no clear D. This CDR3 contains 15 residues. Germline lookup yields CDR1 MNHEY and CDR2 SVGAGI. The V gene lost 2 bases and the J gene lost 5 bases, with 15 bases spanning the gap. The CDR3 sequence: CASSYLVGSGTEAFF. DNA for the CDR3: TGTGCCAGCAGTTACCTCGTAGGGAGTGGGACTGAAGCTTTCTTT.

The chain couples TRBV7-2 to TRBJ2-7; D is possibly TRBD2 (6 bases). Germline values: CDR1 SGHTA, CDR2 FQGNSA. Trimming removed 1 base at V and 6 bases at J, with 16 bases between. This CDR3 contains 15 residues. CDR3 amino acids: CASSLVGRDSPEQYF. The CDR3 nucleotides are TGTGCCAGCAGCTTAGTTGGCCGGGACTCCCCCGAGCAGTACTTC.

CDR3 region: CASSPILAGGTDTQYF. The CDR3 DNA follows: TGTGCCAGCAGCCCGATCCTGGCGGGGGGCACAGATACGCAGTATTTT. This chain uses TRBV11-2 with TRBJ2-3, with 7 bases fitting TRBD2. The junction had 9 bases not matched to a gene; V was cut back by 5 bases and J by 1 base. CDR3 length: 16 residues. CDR1 is SGHAT, CDR2 FQNNGV, per germline.

This clone has only one observation. Written as DNA, the CDR3 is TGTGCCAGCAGCTTTTACGGGGACCCTCCAACTAATGAAAAACTGTTTTTT. Translation: CASSFYGDPPTNEKLFF. The rearrangement uses TRBV13 and TRBJ1-4, with D perhaps TRBD1 (5 bases). Germline CDR1 is PRHDT and CDR2 is FYEKMQ (reference sequence). Trimming shortened V by 3 bases and J by 0 bases, and 14 bases separated the two germline ends. This CDR3 region has 17 residues.

The rearrangement uses TRBV5-4 and TRBJ2-3; 8 nucleotides match TRBD2. V lost 4 bases, J lost 5 bases, and 9 bases stayed unmatched. This CDR3 comprises 15 residues. Germline V gene sequence: CDR1 SGHNT, CDR2 YYREEE (reference sequence). The CDR3 nucleotides are TGTGCCAGCAGCCCACGGAGCGGGAGTGAAGATACGCAGTATTTT. This translates into CASSPRSGSEDTQYF. Supplemented by reference TRBV5-4 and TRBJ2-3, the full variable domain reads ETGVTQSPTHLIKTRGQQVTLRCSSQSGHNTVSWYQQALGQGPQFIFQYYREEENGRGNFPPRFSGLQFPNYSSELNVNALELDDSALYLCASSPRSGSEDTQYFGPGTRLTVL.

The chain joins TRBV21-1 to TRBJ2-3; the table gives TRBD1 as D, unverified against the DNA. TRBV21-1 is termed a pseudogene. The CDR3 loop spans 22 amino acids. The DNA for the CDR3 is TGTGCCAGCAGCAAAGGGCGAAAAGGAACCCCCCCGACAGGTAACAGCACAGATACGCAGTATTTT. This codes for CASSKGRKGTPPTGNSTDTQYF.